This T cell receptor beta chain was identified in a study of blood T cell repertoires in COVID-19. Turning to the study itself: Acute and convalescent COVID-19 samples came from the United States, Italy and Spain. T cells, B-cell-depleted T cells, or PBMCs provided the cDNA or gDNA that served as material.

Source study methods: The authors estimated nucleated cell counts from reference gene primer amplification. Produced via immunoSEQ multiplex PCR; TCRdb's table is partial and in-frame only. V, J and clone size derive from that table, while D and trimming were established from the DNA sequence. The top ten hold 5.5% to 8.5% of the sample, which has about 220,000 clones, around 80% seen once. This clone has just a few counts. V was trimmed by 3 bases and J by 3 bases, leaving 21 bases between them. Per the germline V gene, CDR1 is SNHLY and CDR2 is FYNNEI. This CDR3 comprises 18 residues. The sequenced sample was peripheral blood. This receptor was identified in a woman in her seventies with acute or convalescent COVID-19. V is TRBV2 and J is TRBJ2-1; weak D call: TRBD2 (6 bases). CDR3 sequence (DNA): TGTGCCAGCAGTGAGAGGTTACTAGCTTCCTTTCGCTACAATGAGCAGTTCTTC. Amino acids: CASSERLLASFRYNEQFF.